This TCR beta chain came from a study of shared clonotypes between healthy human individuals. Concerning this clone: What it binds is unknown. The same CDR3 is also encoded by other DNA sequences in this sample.

It was across several immunoSEQ plates that each subset's genomic DNA was evenly split. The input for sorted-subset replicate PCRs was roughly 180 ng DNA, some 30,000 T cell genomes. The assay was immunoSEQ multiplex PCR, and TCRdb's table has in-frame clones only and misses some. The table includes 2 million to 2.5 million clones, approximately 94% detected once. This CDR3 is built from 15 residues. From germline, CDR1 is SGHRS and CDR2 YFSETQ. V dropped 5 bases and J dropped 2; count of bases not matched to a gene: 3. Study-level results: Sampling included only blood; tissue repertoires likely differ. When compared with the clonotypes that were shared by all four sorted-subset donors, the non-shared clonotypes turned out to have lower generation probabilities.

The source material was naive CD4+ T cells sorted from blood. The subset denotes: CD45RA+ positively selected. This TCR was sampled from a man aged 18 to 35 in good health. The genes are TRBV5-1 and TRBJ2-1; TRBD2 matches at 11 bases. The CDR3 loop is CASSLLAGAYNEQFF. CDR3 sequence (DNA): TGCGCCAGCAGTCTACTAGCGGGGGCCTACAATGAGCAGTTCTTC.